This TCR beta chain was identified during a study of beta chain features in type 1 diabetes. Study-level points and caveats: Whatever favoring of shorter templates PCR might show would apply equally to patients and controls. cDNA-based sequencing might over-represent cells highly expressing TCR.

As every portion of the isolated RNA was reverse transcribed, the sequencing read expressed TCRB transcripts. Here immunoSEQ multiplex PCR was the method, and the copy in TCRdb shows in-frame clones only, minus some. Of some 410,000 clones listed, approximately 14% are singletons. Germline lookup yields CDR1 SGHRS and CDR2 YFSETQ. V dropped 4 bases and J dropped 3; count of bases not matched to a gene: 6. The CDR3 length is 15 residues. A remark on this clone: What it binds is not known.

The specimen sequenced was naive CD4+ T cells from blood. This sequence originates from a man aged 30 to 39 in good health. The chain joins TRBV5-1 to TRBJ2-5, with TRBD2 identical over 10 bases. CDR3 region: CASSHPSGGEETQYF. CDR3 DNA sequence: TGCGCCAGCAGCCACCCTAGCGGGGGCGAAGAGACCCAGTACTTC.